This T cell receptor (beta chain) was identified in a study of T cells in Graves' hyperthyroidism and ophthalmopathy. General observations from the study: Blood also carried most thyroid clonotypes expanded above 0.001.

CDR3 length: 13 amino acids. V lost 5 bases, J lost 3 bases, and 10 bases lay in between. This clonotype occurred many times. No antigen is known for it. The source material, RNA transcripts, was used to amplify TCR beta CDR3 regions. The primer set for the first-round RT-PCR of the TCR CDR3 was HTBI. TCRdb called the multiplex PCR reads again in MiXCR, with one record for every CDR3 protein. The sample has 250,000 to 400,000 distinct CDR3 sequences, approximately 15% seen once. Specimen: blood. The clonotype was recovered from a middle-aged woman with Graves' ophthalmopathy. The chain joins TRBV12-3 or TRBV12-4 to TRBJ1-1, with TRBD1 as a possible D gene (5 bases). CDR3 DNA sequence: TGTGCCAGCAGTCTGCGGGACGACACTGAAGCTTTCTTT. Translating it yields CASSLRDDTEAFF.